This T cell receptor (beta chain) stems from a study of control samples from healthy donors and cancer patients. Germline V gene sequence: CDR1 MNHEY, CDR2 SMNVEV (reference sequence). Trimming took off 3 bases at V and 5 bases at J, with 11 bases between the two ends. This CDR3 is built from 13 residues. The repertoire was sequenced with immunoSEQ multiplex PCR; TCRdb's copy has only in-frame clones and lacks some. Of fewer than 25,000 clones listed, about 83% are singletons. Sample: PBMCs. The chain uses TRBV27 and TRBJ2-7; maybe TRBD2 (6 bases). The TCR originated in a man in his 60s with head and neck cancer. Here the CDR3 DNA reads TGTGCCAGCAGTTTTGGGGGGAAACACGAGCAGTACTTC. Its protein product is CASSFGGKHEQYF.